This T cell receptor beta chain was captured by sequencing in a study of T cell responses to AZD1222 COVID-19 vaccine. Findings and caveats of the study: Possibly, clonal diversity was underestimated; donors were largely white British and included more females. The CD4 TCRs associated with vaccination extended across spike and predominated at 160-218 and 743-854. There were repertoire samples only from the period after the peak T cell response.

J was trimmed by 8 bases and V by 4 bases; bases with no gene match: 5. The CDR3 extends over 13 amino acids. Germline V lookup: CDR1 SEHNR, CDR2 FQNEAQ (reference sequence). A word on this clone: Its specificity is not known.

Clones were sequenced by immunoSEQ multiplex PCR, and TCRdb holds only the in-frame ones, with some missing. The data contain roughly 150,000 clones, 92% of them seen just once; the ten biggest clones take up 1.6%. This TCR was sampled from an adult in good health. The rearrangement uses TRBV7-9 and TRBJ1-2; TRBD1 matches 9 bases. Sample: peripheral blood, taken on day 0 of AZD1222 vaccination. CDR3 nucleotide sequence: TGTGCCAGCAGCTCGTCGGACAGGGGAGGCTACACCTTC. It specifies CASSSSDRGGYTF. Filled out from reference TRBV7-9 and TRBJ1-2, the complete variable domain reads DTGVSQNPRHKITKRGQNVTFRCDPISEHNRLYWYRQTLGQGPEFLTYFQNEAQLEKSRLLSDRFSAERPKGSFSTLEIQRTEQGDSAMYLCASSSSDRGGYTFGSGTRLTVV.